This T cell receptor (beta chain) was captured by sequencing in a study of blood T cells in healthy people across ages. Broader study findings: Estimates based on one million T cells were treated as lower bounds. Samples with more naive T cells showed higher observed beta diversity.

Samples had at least 7 million PBMCs isolated from them. A second PCR of roughly 7 to 11 cycles used a sample-barcoded 5' primer and a J-beta primer mix. TCRdb used MiXCR to reprocess the 5' RACE reads, holding one entry per CDR3 protein. The sample has under 1,000,000 distinct CDR3 sequences; roughly 46% are singletons. Notes on this clonotype: Its specificity is not known.

The sample was blood. This receptor was identified in an elderly man in good health.

For the CDR3, the DNA is TGTGCCAGCATGAGGGTCGATGAAAAACTGTTTTTT. It translates to CASMRVDEKLFF. The chain carries TRBV28 and TRBJ1-4; D uncertain. The CDR3 covers 12 residues. The germline CDR1 and CDR2 sequences are MDHEN and SYDVKM. V lost 7 bases to trimming and J lost 6 bases, with 9 bases between them.